A single sample is the source of the 28 T cell receptor beta chains below, sequenced in a study of shared clonotypes between healthy human individuals. Clones were read by immunoSEQ multiplex PCR, and TCRdb kept only the in-frame ones, dropping some. Here the sample spans 1.6 million or so clones, about 98.5% being singletons. Sequenced sample: naive CD4+ T cells sorted from blood. Subset in this sample: CD45RA+ positively selected. The source of these receptors is a man aged 30-40 years in good health.

The gene calls are TRBV9 and TRBJ1-2; D perhaps matches TRBD1 (5 bases). This CDR3 has 14 amino acids. V was pared by 4 bases and J by 4 bases, with 14 bases between. Germline loops: CDR1 SGDLS, CDR2 YYNGEE. CDR3 loop: CASSIMGQGYGYTF. The CDR3 nucleotides read TGTGCCAGCAGCATCATGGGGCAGGGCTATGGCTACACCTTC.

The chain employs TRBV5-1 and TRBJ2-5, with D possibly called TRBD1 or TRBD2 (6 bases each). V was shortened by 0 bases and J by 1 base, with 10 bases between the two germline ends. Germline CDR1 and CDR2: SGHRS and YFSETQ. The CDR3 spans 15 residues. The CDR3 reads CASSLVGGSQETQYF. In DNA, the CDR3 is TGCGCCAGCAGCTTGGTGGGGGGCAGCCAAGAGACCCAGTACTTC.

About this clone: At the DNA level, this CDR3 is encoded by other sequences in the same sample as well. The chain carries TRBV9 and TRBJ2-1; 9 bases map to TRBD2. Unmatched junction bases numbered 5, after V lost 0 bases and J lost 4 bases. Germline CDR1 is SGDLS and CDR2 is YYNGEE. CDR3 length equals 16 residues. The CDR3 nucleotides are TGTGCCAGCAGCGTAGTAGGGACTAGCAGTTACAATGAGCAGTTCTTC. Translating it yields CASSVVGTSSYNEQFF.

The rearrangement uses TRBV14 and TRBJ2-7; 7 nucleotides match TRBD1. Germline values: CDR1 SGHDN, CDR2 FVKESK. Trimming at V came to 8 bases and at J to 2 bases, leaving 9 bases not matched to a gene. This CDR3 is 14 amino acids long. The CDR3 nucleotides are TGTGCCAGCCGGCGGACAGGTGGGACCTACGAGCAGTACTTC. Translating it yields CASRRTGGTYEQYF.

This chain links TRBV5-4 with TRBJ2-7; 11 bases are shared with TRBD2. Germline V lookup: CDR1 SGHNT, CDR2 YYREEE (reference sequence). Trimming cost V 2 bases and J 2 bases; bases outside gene matches: 3. The CDR3 sequence is 15 residues long. CDR3 protein: CASSFPTSGAYEQYF. In DNA, the CDR3 is TGTGCCAGCAGCTTCCCGACTAGCGGGGCCTACGAGCAGTACTTC.

The CDR3 sequence: CASSLVQGPGTEAFF. Here the CDR3 DNA reads TGTGCCAGCAGCTTGGTACAGGGCCCAGGCACTGAAGCTTTCTTT. V gene TRBV5-4 combines with J gene TRBJ1-1, with a tentative D call TRBD1 (6 bases). Deletions cut 0 bases from V and 4 bases from J, with 13 bases between. Germline V gives CDR1 SGHNT, CDR2 YYREEE (reference sequence). The CDR3 is 15 residues long. Filled out from reference TRBV5-4 and TRBJ1-1, the complete variable domain reads ETGVTQSPTHLIKTRGQQVTLRCSSQSGHNTVSWYQQALGQGPQFIFQYYREEENGRGNFPPRFSGLQFPNYSSELNVNALELDDSALYLCASSLVQGPGTEAFFGQGTRLTVV.

This clone came up once. The chain joins TRBV5-1 to TRBJ1-3; 8 bases are a match to TRBD1. Germline V lookup: CDR1 SGHRS, CDR2 YFSETQ. V dropped 3 bases and J dropped 3; count of bases not matched to a gene: 2. This CDR3 has 14 residues. Written as DNA, the CDR3 is TGCGCCAGCAGCTGGACAGGGTATGGAAACACCATATATTTT. Protein product: CASSWTGYGNTIYF.

This chain connects TRBV7-6 to TRBJ1-2, with TRBD1 identical over 7 bases. V shed 10 bases, J shed 5 bases, and the junction held 19 bases outside the gene matches. CDR3 length equals 16 residues. The germline V gene has CDR1 SGHVS and CDR2 FNYEAQ. The CDR3 sequence: CAIQYHRQGTGYGYTF. CDR3 DNA: TGTGCCATCCAGTACCACAGACAGGGAACGGGGTATGGCTACACCTTC.

This sequence joins TRBV9 and TRBJ2-1, with no clear D. Trimming removed 4 bases from V and 4 bases from J, with 18 bases in between. This CDR3 has 16 amino acids. Germline CDR1 is SGDLS and CDR2 is YYNGEE. The CDR3 bases are TGTGCCAGCAGCCCTACCTTACAGCGTGCATACAATGAGCAGTTCTTC. It specifies CASSPTLQRAYNEQFF.

This chain links TRBV6-1 with TRBJ2-1; maybe TRBD2 (5 bases). The CDR3 extends over 14 amino acids. CDR1 is MNHNS, CDR2 SASEGT, per germline. Trimming removed 8 bases at V and 1 base at J, with 12 bases between. CDR3 nucleotides: TGTGCCAGCTGTCTTGCGGGTTCCTACAATGAGCAGTTCTTC. Its protein product is CASCLAGSYNEQFF.

The chain carries TRBV7-2 and TRBJ2-7; TRBD2 matches at 11 bases. The CDR3 length is 15 residues. Germline V lookup: CDR1 SGHTA, CDR2 FQGNSA. Trimming at V came to 3 bases and at J to 4 bases, leaving 5 bases not matched to a gene. CDR3 in amino acids: CASSFTSGSLYEQYF. The CDR3 DNA reads TGTGCCAGCAGCTTTACTAGCGGGAGTTTGTACGAGCAGTACTTC.

V usage is TRBV7-9 and J usage is TRBJ1-1; D is unresolved. The germline gives CDR1 SEHNR, CDR2 FQNEAQ (reference sequence). V lost 1 base, J lost 2 bases, and 8 bases lay in between. The CDR3 spans 14 residues. CDR3 coding DNA: TGTGCCAGCAGCTTAGATGTGGGCAACACTGAAGCTTTCTTT. Amino acids: CASSLDVGNTEAFF.

This chain uses TRBV9 with TRBJ2-1; 8 nucleotides line up with TRBD1. Germline V lookup: CDR1 SGDLS, CDR2 YYNGEE. The CDR3 covers 15 residues. The V segment lost 2 bases and the J segment 6 bases; nucleotides outside the gene matches: 7. Here the CDR3 DNA reads TGTGCCAGCAGCGTCAAGCAGGGGGCAATCAATGAGCAGTTCTTC. It specifies CASSVKQGAINEQFF.

This chain uses TRBV6-5 with TRBJ2-3, with D perhaps given as TRBD1 or TRBD2 (5 bases each). This CDR3 is built from 12 residues. CDR1 and CDR2 from the germline V gene are MNHEY and SVGAGI. Deletions cut 6 bases from V and 6 bases from J, with 10 bases between. The CDR3 here is CASSEEGDTQYF. In DNA, the CDR3 is TGTGCCAGCAGCGAAGAGGGGGATACGCAGTATTTT.

The gene calls are TRBV18 and TRBJ1-2; no firm D call. The CDR3 is 15 amino acids. Deletions cut 3 bases from V and 3 bases from J, with 14 bases between. Germline V gene data show CDR1 as KGHSH and CDR2 as LQKENI. The CDR3 bases are TGTGCCAGCTCACCGAGACGAGATTTGGACTATGGCTACACCTTC. Its translation: CASSPRRDLDYGYTF.

J is TRBJ2-7 and V is TRBV7-9; 8 bases are shared with TRBD2. The CDR3 consists of 15 residues. CDR1 and CDR2 from the germline V gene are SEHNR and FQNEAQ (reference sequence). Trimming cost V 1 base and J 4 bases; bases outside gene matches: 6. As DNA, the CDR3 is TGTGCCAGCAGCTTAGTTCCACTAGCGGATTACGAGCAGTACTTC. It specifies CASSLVPLADYEQYF.

The rearrangement uses TRBV10-3 and TRBJ1-3; TRBD1 matches at 8 bases. V shed 11 bases and J 2 bases; nucleotides not matched to a gene: 5. The CDR3 length is 13 residues. From germline, CDR1 is ENHRY and CDR2 SYGVKD. CDR3 in amino acids: CASTTGAGNTIYF. DNA of the CDR3: TGTGCCTCGACGACAGGGGCTGGAAACACCATATATTTT.

This CDR3 is CASSPLGRGYQETQYF. The CDR3, as DNA: TGTGCCAGCTCACCACTGGGACGGGGATACCAAGAGACCCAGTACTTC. The rearrangement joins TRBV18 to TRBJ2-5; D possibly matches TRBD1 or TRBD2 (5 bases each). Trimming took off 1 base at V and 0 bases at J, with 12 bases between the two ends. CDR1 is KGHSH and CDR2 is LQKENI in the germline V gene. The CDR3 covers 16 residues.

The V gene is TRBV7-9, the J gene TRBJ2-1; D is undetermined. Trimming shortened V by 1 base and J by 1 base, and 8 bases separated the two germline ends. Germline values: CDR1 SEHNR, CDR2 FQNEAQ (reference sequence). The CDR3 is 15 residues long. In DNA form, the CDR3 reads TGTGCCAGCAGCTTAGGTGTTGTGTCCTACAATGAGCAGTTCTTC. Translation: CASSLGVVSYNEQFF.

In regard to this clone: Other nucleotide sequences in the sample specify the same CDR3. The chain links TRBV5-1 to TRBJ2-7; no definite D call. This CDR3 has 14 amino acids. V gave up 0 bases and J gave up 0 bases, with 7 bases separating them. Germline CDR1 reads SGHRS; CDR2 reads YFSETQ. The CDR3 coding sequence is TGCGCCAGCAGCTTGGGGTCGGGCTCCTACGAGCAGTACTTC. Amino acids: CASSLGSGSYEQYF.

The V call is TRBV11-3, the J call TRBJ2-2, with D possibly TRBD2 on 6 matching bases. The V end was cut by 4 bases, the J end by 5 bases, with 11 bases between. Germline CDR1 reads SGHNT; CDR2 reads YENEEA. The CDR3 loop spans 14 amino acids. The CDR3 protein is CASSSPGETGELFF. In nucleotides, the CDR3 is TGTGCCAGCAGCTCACCGGGAGAGACCGGGGAGCTGTTTTTT.

This sequence joins TRBV6-1 and TRBJ2-5; D possibly corresponds to TRBD2 (6 bases). Germline CDR1 is MNHNS and CDR2 is SASEGT. There are 15 residues in the CDR3. Trimming removed 0 bases at V and 9 bases at J, with 17 bases between. Written as DNA, the CDR3 is TGTGCCAGCAGTGAAGCGGCGGGGCCGATCGGGGCCCAGTACTTC. This translates into CASSEAAGPIGAQYF.

This clone was counted a single time. The chain links TRBV28 to TRBJ2-5; 8 bases line up with TRBD1. The CDR3 extends over 17 amino acids. V was clipped by 3 bases and J by 4 bases; unmatched bases: 13. Per germline, CDR1 MDHEN and CDR2 SYDVKM. The CDR3 region has the DNA TGTGCCAGCAGTTTCCGATCTTATGGACAGGGCCGAGAGACCCAGTACTTC. Amino acid sequence: CASSFRSYGQGRETQYF.

The V gene is TRBV6-1, the J gene TRBJ2-7; D may be TRBD2 (5 bases). With 2 bases removed from V and 3 bases from J, the gap between germline ends came to 14 bases. This CDR3 comprises 15 residues. Germline lookup yields CDR1 MNHNS and CDR2 SASEGT. This chain's CDR3 is CASSELGAGYYEQYF. The CDR3 nucleotides read TGTGCCAGCAGTGAATTGGGAGCAGGCTACTACGAGCAGTACTTC.

The chain carries TRBV28 and TRBJ2-1; tentatively, D is TRBD1 (5 bases). Germline CDR1 MDHEN, CDR2 SYDVKM. This CDR3 spans 13 amino acids. The germline V and J ends were trimmed by 5 bases and 3 bases, with 8 bases remaining between them. The CDR3 loop is CASSDSVYNEQFF. CDR3 DNA: TGTGCCAGCAGTGACAGCGTCTACAATGAGCAGTTCTTC.

The V gene is TRBV9, the J gene TRBJ1-1, with D unresolved. Between the trimmed V and J ends, which lost 0 bases and 6 bases, there was a span of 24 bases. Germline V CDR1 and CDR2: SGDLS, YYNGEE. This CDR3 has 18 residues. For the CDR3, the DNA is TGTGCCAGCAGCGTAGGAAGTCATTTGAGTTCGAGTCTGGCTGAAGCTTTCTTT. Protein sequence: CASSVGSHLSSSLAEAFF.

The chain joins TRBV19 to TRBJ1-1; 7 nucleotides line up with TRBD1. J lost 0 bases, V lost 2 bases, and 12 bases had no gene match. The CDR3 is 18 amino acids. CDR1 is LNHDA and CDR2 is SQIVND in the germline V gene (reference sequence). CDR3 sequence (DNA): TGTGCCAGTAGTATACCCGAAGACAGGGTACTGATGAACACTGAAGCTTTCTTT. Protein sequence: CASSIPEDRVLMNTEAFF.

The V and J genes are TRBV11-1 and TRBJ2-1; D unresolved. The CDR3 spans 15 residues. The V gene's germline CDR1 is SGHAT and CDR2 FQDESV (reference sequence). The germline V and J ends were trimmed by 6 bases and 0 bases, with 12 bases remaining between them. DNA for the CDR3: TGTGCCAGCAGTCTGGCGAGGAGCTCCTACAATGAGCAGTTCTTC. Its protein is CASSLARSSYNEQFF.